This T cell receptor (beta chain) originates from a study of shared clonotypes between healthy human individuals. Germline CDR1 reads MDHEN; CDR2 reads SYDVKM. The CDR3 is made up of 12 amino acids. Trimming stripped 5 bases from V and 10 bases from J, with 14 bases between. Investigators spread the genomic DNA of each subset evenly over several immunoSEQ plates. Some clones are missing from TCRdb's copy, which holds only in-frame ones; the method was immunoSEQ multiplex PCR. This repertoire shows about 1.4 million clones, around 97% found once; its top ten account for roughly 1.2%. Each donor was a Caucasian adult residing in Nashville, Tennessee. The study separated CD4+ cells into CD45RA+ naive and CD45RA-negative memory subsets.

Sequencing used naive CD4+ T cells sorted from blood. Subset: CD45RA+ positively selected. The TCR was taken from a man under 40 in good health. V gene TRBV28 combines with J gene TRBJ1-1; a possible D gene is TRBD1 (5 bases). CDR3 in DNA: TGTGCCAGCAGTCTCAGGGCTAAAGGAGCTTTCTTT. Amino acid sequence: CASSLRAKGAFF. Based on the CDR3 plus reference TRBV28 and TRBJ1-1, the full variable domain is DVKVTQSSRYLVKRTGEKVFLECVQDMDHENMFWYRQDPGLGLRLIYFSYDVKMKEKGDIPEGYSVSREKKERFSLILESASTNQTSMYLCASSLRAKGAFFGQGTRLTVV.